One and the same sample provided the 31 T cell receptor beta chains below, sequenced in a study of blood T cells in healthy people across ages. Using a J-beta primer mix together with a sample-barcoded 5' primer, a second PCR was run for about 6 to 11 cycles. TCRdb reprocessed the 5' RACE reads via MiXCR and lists one record per CDR3 protein. The sample records about 400,000 distinct CDR3 sequences, roughly half being singletons. Input material: blood. All receptors derive from a man aged 55 to 69 in good health.

This rearrangement joins TRBV9 to TRBJ2-3; possibly TRBD2 for D (6 bases). V was pared by 3 bases and J by 4 bases, with 18 bases between. The CDR3 consists of 16 residues. From germline, CDR1 is SGDLS and CDR2 YYNGEE. As DNA, the CDR3 is TGTGCCAGCAGCGCCCGGGACGGGGGTTACCCAGATACGCAGTATTTT. As protein: CASSARDGGYPDTQYF.

The chain has TRBV29-1 and TRBJ1-2, with TRBD1 matching over 9 bases. The length of the CDR3 is 13 residues. Germline V gives CDR1 SQVTM, CDR2 ANQGSEA. With V trimmed by 7 bases and J by 5 bases, 8 bases remained unmatched. CDR3 sequence: CSALDRGGYGYTF. Here the CDR3 DNA reads TGCAGCGCTCTGGACAGGGGTGGGTATGGCTACACCTTC.

The table lists this clonotype with a few counts. V gene TRBV7-9 combines with J gene TRBJ2-7; D is ambiguous. Germline CDR1 reads SEHNR; CDR2 reads FQNEAQ (reference sequence). This CDR3 has 12 residues. The ends were cut back, 4 bases at V and 3 bases at J, with 7 bases in the middle. CDR3 DNA sequence: TGTGCCAGCAGCTCAGGATTCTACGAGCAGTACTTC. Protein product: CASSSGFYEQYF.

This clonotype was found once. The chain combines TRBV20-1 with TRBJ2-1; D possibly uses TRBD1 or TRBD2 (5 bases each). There are 15 residues in the CDR3. The V and J ends lost 0 bases and 2 bases respectively, with 11 bases between them. Germline V CDR1 and CDR2: DFQATT, SNEGSKA (reference sequence). The CDR3 spells CSARDYEGPYNEQFF. The CDR3, as DNA: TGCAGTGCTAGAGATTATGAGGGGCCCTACAATGAGCAGTTCTTC.

The genes are TRBV7-2 and TRBJ2-4; no reliable D call. The J call may be faulty, since TRBJ2-5 better matches the DNA end. Germline V gene sequence: CDR1 SGHTA, CDR2 FQGNSA. This CDR3 has 14 residues. The CDR3 DNA reads as TGTGCCAGCAGCTTAGGTCCAGGCAAAGAGACCCAGTACTTC. The encoded protein is CASSLGPGKETQYF.

The chain uses TRBV2 and TRBJ2-3; 8 bases are a match to TRBD1. CDR1 is SNHLY and CDR2 is FYNNEI in the germline V gene. The CDR3 is 15 residues long. Trimming removed 8 bases from V and 0 bases from J; junction bases left unmatched: 7. Here the CDR3 DNA reads TGTGCCAGCGGGGGGACAGGACTTAGCACAGATACGCAGTATTTT. This gives the protein CASGGTGLSTDTQYF.

CDR3 in amino acids: CANPRGGRTDTQYF. The CDR3 DNA follows: TGTGCCAACCCCAGGGGCGGGAGAACAGATACGCAGTATTTT. The chain has TRBV2 and TRBJ2-3; weak D call: TRBD2 (7 bases). The CDR3 has 14 residues. Germline V lookup: CDR1 SNHLY, CDR2 FYNNEI. V was clipped by 10 bases and J by 3 bases, with 17 bases between them. Filled out from reference TRBV2 and TRBJ2-3, the complete variable domain reads EPEVTQTPSHQVTQMGQEVILRCVPISNHLYFYWYRQILGQKVEFLVSFYNNEISEKSEIFDDQFSVERPDGSNFTLKIRSTKLEDSAMYFCANPRGGRTDTQYFGPGTRLTVL.

This chain uses TRBV10-2 with TRBJ1-5; 12 nucleotides line up with TRBD1. The CDR3 sequence is 20 residues long. Germline trimming cut 0 bases from V and 0 bases from J; bases unmatched to any gene: 9. Germline CDR1 and CDR2: WSHSY and SAAADI. The CDR3 DNA reads as TGCGCCAGCAGTGAGTCGGGGACAGGGGGCCGGACATATAGCAATCAGCCCCAGCATTTT. Residues: CASSESGTGGRTYSNQPQHF.

CDR3 sequence (DNA): TGTGCCAGCAGCTTACCGGGACTTGATGAGCAGTACTTC. Translation gives CASSLPGLDEQYF. The genes are TRBV5-4 and TRBJ2-5; perhaps TRBD2 as D (6 bases). Deletions cut 2 bases from V and 11 bases from J, with 16 bases between. The CDR3 is 13 residues long. Germline CDR1 SGHNT, CDR2 YYREEE (reference sequence).

This clonotype was seen at least ten times. Just one base apart from a much larger clone, this may be a read error. The chain carries TRBV7-2 and TRBJ1-2; D unresolved. V lost 5 bases and J 6 bases, leaving 13 bases between the germline ends. The CDR3 contains 13 residues. Germline V gene data show CDR1 as SGHTA and CDR2 as FQGNSA. Here the CDR3 DNA reads TGTGCCAGCAGCGTATGGGGAGACGATGGCTACACCTTC. This sequence encodes CASSVWGDDGYTF.

In its sample, this clonotype was seen a few times. J is TRBJ1-2 and V is TRBV21-1; no DNA check was done on the table's D call, TRBD1. TRBV21-1 is labeled a pseudogene. The CDR3 is made up of 18 amino acids. CDR3 sequence: CASSGADREVCNRWGYTF. The CDR3, as DNA: TGTGCCAGCAGCGGGGCTGACAGGGAGGTGTGTAACCGGTGGGGCTACACCTTC.

V usage is TRBV5-1 and J usage is TRBJ2-1, with a tentative D call TRBD2 (6 bases). Germline V gene data show CDR1 as SGHRS and CDR2 as YFSETQ. CDR3 length: 14 residues. Trimming removed 4 bases at V and 6 bases at J, with 14 bases between. CDR3 sequence (DNA): TGCGCCAGCAGCCACCCGGAGGGTGTCAATGAGCAGTTCTTC. Its translation is CASSHPEGVNEQFF.

To note about this clonotype: A junction boundary mismatches the germline segment, possibly from a read error. The V call is TRBV4-2, the J call TRBJ2-3; 9 positions agree with TRBD2. Germline V lookup: CDR1 LGHNA, CDR2 YNFKEQ. This CDR3 contains 16 residues. The CDR3 DNA reads TGTGCCAACAGCGGGGGGAGCGGGGGAAGGACAGATACGCAGTATTTT. Encoded protein: CANSGGSGGRTDTQYF.

This chain uses TRBV7-6 with TRBJ2-7; no clear D. The DNA end is a closer match to TRBJ2-5, so the J assignment may be wrong. The length of the CDR3 is 14 residues. Germline values: CDR1 SGHVS, CDR2 FNYEAQ. CDR3 protein: CASSVNPPGETQYF. The CDR3 bases are TGTGCCAGCAGCGTAAACCCCCCGGGAGAGACCCAGTACTTC.

V usage is TRBV11-2 and J usage is TRBJ1-5; 7 nucleotides agree with TRBD1. After removal of 5 bases from V and 2 bases from J, the junction contained 6 bases not matched to a gene. CDR1 SGHAT and CDR2 FQNNGV come from the germline V gene. The length of the CDR3 is 15 residues. The CDR3 here is CASSDQGVGNQPQHF. Written as DNA, the CDR3 is TGTGCCAGCAGCGATCAGGGGGTGGGCAATCAGCCCCAGCATTTT.

The chain combines TRBV7-8 with TRBJ2-7; 11 nucleotides align to TRBD1. The germline gives CDR1 SGHVS, CDR2 FQNEAQ. V was pared by 1 base and J by 7 bases, with 6 bases of the junction left unmatched. The CDR3 loop spans 15 amino acids. CDR3 sequence: CASSLGSGTGGEQYF. The CDR3, as DNA: TGTGCCAGCAGCTTAGGATCCGGGACAGGGGGGGAGCAGTACTTC. Supplemented by reference TRBV7-8 and TRBJ2-7, the full variable domain reads GAGVSQSPRYKVAKRGQDVALRCDPISGHVSLFWYQQALGQGPEFLTYFQNEAQLDKSGLPSDRFFAERPEGSVSTLKIQRTQQEDSAVYLCASSLGSGTGGEQYFGPGTRLTVT.

This clonotype came up a few times. This chain joins TRBV15 and TRBJ2-5; a possible D gene is TRBD1 (5 bases). V was trimmed by 0 bases and J by 6 bases, leaving 14 bases between them. This CDR3 has 15 amino acids. CDR1 is LNHNV, CDR2 YYDKDF, per germline (reference sequence). CDR3 sequence (DNA): TGTGCCACCAGCAGAGATCATCGCAGGGTGCAGACCCAGTACTTC. Amino acids: CATSRDHRRVQTQYF.

Worth noting for this clonotype: A read error may be the cause here, since a much bigger clone is one base away. V and J are TRBV25-1 and TRBJ2-5, with 9 bases matching TRBD1. Germline trimming cut 6 bases from V and 5 bases from J; bases unmatched to any gene: 7. CDR1 is MGHDK, CDR2 SYGVNS, per germline. The CDR3 runs 14 residues. The CDR3 here is CASREQGAVETQYF. For the CDR3, the DNA is TGTGCCAGCAGGGAACAGGGGGCCGTGGAGACCCAGTACTTC.

The V and J genes are TRBV6-2 or TRBV6-3 and TRBJ2-1; 7 nucleotides line up with TRBD2. The germline V gene has CDR1 MNHEY and CDR2 SVGEGT. V was pared by 11 bases and J by 4 bases, with 8 bases of the junction left unmatched. The CDR3 extends over 13 amino acids. The CDR3 protein is CACGLGLYNEQFF. DNA for the CDR3: TGTGCCTGTGGACTAGGATTATACAATGAGCAGTTCTTC.

The chain couples TRBV7-2 to TRBJ2-3, with D hard to call. Trimming left V 2 bases short and J 4 bases short, with 7 bases between. Germline V gives CDR1 SGHTA, CDR2 FQGNSA. The CDR3 is made up of 13 amino acids. CDR3 nucleotide sequence: TGTGCCAGCAGCTTACCCGTCGCAGATACGCAGTATTTT. This sequence encodes CASSLPVADTQYF. The entire variable domain, with the rest obtained from reference TRBV7-2 and TRBJ2-3, is as follows: GAGVSQSPSNKVTEKGKDVELRCDPISGHTALYWYRQSLGQGLEFLIYFQGNSAPDKSGLPSDRFSAERTGGSVSTLTIQRTQQEDSAVYLCASSLPVADTQYFGPGTRLTVL.

This clonotype was detected ten times or more. The rearrangement links TRBV10-3 to TRBJ2-7; TRBD1 matches 10 bases. This CDR3 spans 19 amino acids. Germline-derived CDR1 and CDR2 are ENHRY and SYGVKD. V shed 0 bases and J 4 bases; nucleotides not matched to a gene: 15. CDR3 nucleotide sequence: TGTGCCATCAGTGAGTCTGGGACAGGGGTCTCCCCGTTGGGATACGAGCAGTACTTC. It encodes CAISESGTGVSPLGYEQYF.

V gene TRBV4-3 combines with J gene TRBJ2-5; 13 bases agree with TRBD2. V dropped 1 base and J dropped 5; count of bases not matched to a gene: 10. This CDR3 comprises 18 residues. The germline V gene encodes CDR1 LGHNA and CDR2 YSLEER. This chain's CDR3 is CASSQAPPTSGRVETQYF. For the CDR3, the DNA is TGCGCCAGCAGCCAAGCTCCCCCTACTAGCGGGAGGGTGGAGACCCAGTACTTC.

This clonotype is a singleton in its sample. The junction departs from the called germline gene at one end, perhaps through a read error. CDR3 residues: CASSPRRGSANYNEQFF. For the CDR3, the DNA is TGTGCCAGCAGTCCTCGACGCGGGTCAGCTAATTACAATGAGCAGTTCTTT. V and J are TRBV12-3 or TRBV12-4 and TRBJ2-1, with D possibly matching TRBD2 (5 bases). The CDR3 has 17 residues.

J is TRBJ1-4 and V is TRBV10-3; D gene uncertain. The CDR3 is 13 amino acids. V gave up 7 bases and J gave up 8 bases, with 14 bases separating them. Germline V gene data show CDR1 as ENHRY and CDR2 as SYGVKD. CDR3 nucleotides: TGTGCCATCACAAAGGCCCCGGCGGAAAAACTGTTTTTT. Protein sequence: CAITKAPAEKLFF.

This clonotype has more than one count but fewer than ten. The genes are TRBV20-1 and TRBJ2-5; D may be TRBD2 (6 bases). The V end was cut by 2 bases, the J end by 4 bases, with 14 bases between. Germline CDR1 is DFQATT and CDR2 is SNEGSKA (reference sequence). CDR3 length: 14 amino acids. CDR3 region: CSARPPGLPETQYF. As DNA, the CDR3 is TGCAGTGCTAGACCTCCCGGACTACCAGAGACCCAGTACTTC.

The rearrangement joins TRBV28 to TRBJ2-5; 14 bases align to TRBD2. The CDR3 runs to 16 residues. Germline assignment: CDR1 MDHEN and CDR2 SYDVKM. With 3 bases clipped from V and 4 bases from J, the junction kept 4 bases outside the gene matches. This CDR3 is CASSLGTSGRVETQYF. The CDR3 region has the DNA TGTGCCAGCAGTTTGGGGACTAGCGGGAGAGTAGAGACCCAGTACTTC.

A word on this clonotype: An end of the junction differs from the germline gene, which may be a read error. The rearrangement links TRBV29-1 to TRBJ2-3; D possibly corresponds to TRBD2 (6 bases). Germline V gene lookup returns CDR1 SQVTM and CDR2 ANQGSEA. This CDR3 has 13 amino acids. CDR3 DNA: TGCAGCGTCCACGGGGGATTCACAGATACGCGGTATTTT. This translates into CSVHGGFTDTRYF.

This chain uses TRBV28 with TRBJ1-2; 7 nucleotides agree with TRBD1. Per germline, CDR1 MDHEN and CDR2 SYDVKM. This CDR3 is built from 14 residues. The J segment lost 8 bases and the V segment lost 5 bases, leaving 11 bases of the junction unmatched. Here the CDR3 DNA reads TGTGCCAGCAGTAGACAGGGACGTGTAGGGGGCTACACCTTC. It yields the protein CASSRQGRVGGYTF.

This CDR3 reads CASSPQRDHEKLFF. The CDR3 DNA follows: TGTGCCAGCTCACCACAACGGGATCATGAAAAACTGTTTTTT. The V and J genes are TRBV18 and TRBJ1-4; D unresolved. CDR1 and CDR2 (germline): KGHSH, LQKENI. Trimming removed 1 base at V and 6 bases at J, with 9 bases between. The CDR3 totals 14 residues.

The chain uses TRBV28 and TRBJ2-1; 12 bases fit TRBD2. The CDR3 consists of 17 residues. CDR1 MDHEN and CDR2 SYDVKM come from the germline V gene. Trimming at V came to 6 bases and at J to 6 bases, leaving 12 bases not matched to a gene. The CDR3 nucleotides read TGTGCCAGCAGGTCCACTAGCGGGGGGTCTCGGGTCAATGAGCAGTTCTTC. Translated: CASRSTSGGSRVNEQFF.

This clonotype came up a few times. The V call is TRBV28, the J call TRBJ2-5, with D possibly matching TRBD1 (6 bases). Between the trimmed V and J ends, which lost 6 bases and 4 bases, there was a span of 12 bases. Germline V gene data show CDR1 as MDHEN and CDR2 as SYDVKM. The CDR3 is made up of 13 amino acids. Written as DNA, the CDR3 is TGTGCCAGCAGAATACAGGGCGGAGAGACCCAGTACTTC. Protein product: CASRIQGGETQYF.